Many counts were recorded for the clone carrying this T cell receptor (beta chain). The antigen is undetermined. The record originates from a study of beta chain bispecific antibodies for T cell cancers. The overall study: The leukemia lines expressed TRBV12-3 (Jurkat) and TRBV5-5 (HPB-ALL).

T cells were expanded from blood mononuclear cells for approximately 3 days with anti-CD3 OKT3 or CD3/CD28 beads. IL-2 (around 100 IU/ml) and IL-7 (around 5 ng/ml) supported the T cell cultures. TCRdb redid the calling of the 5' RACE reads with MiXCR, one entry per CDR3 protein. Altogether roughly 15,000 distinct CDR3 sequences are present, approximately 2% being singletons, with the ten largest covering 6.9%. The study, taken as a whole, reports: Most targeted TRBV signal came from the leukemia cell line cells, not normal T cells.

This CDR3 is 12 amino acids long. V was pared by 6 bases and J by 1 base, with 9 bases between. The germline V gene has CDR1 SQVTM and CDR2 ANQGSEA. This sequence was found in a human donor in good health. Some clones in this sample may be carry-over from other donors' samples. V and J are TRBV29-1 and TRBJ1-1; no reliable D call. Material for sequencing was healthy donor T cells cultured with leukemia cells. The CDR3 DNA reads TGCAGCGTCGTGGGTCAGAACACTGAAGCTTTCTTT. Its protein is CSVVGQNTEAFF.